This TCR beta chain was documented in a study of response to subunit inactivated influenza vaccine. This clonotype was seen a few times. This CDR3 comprises 11 residues. Between the trimmed V and J ends, which lost 7 bases and 9 bases, there was a span of 12 bases. TCRdb called the RT-PCR reads again in MiXCR, with one record for every CDR3 protein. Here the sample spans just under 550,000 distinct CDR3 sequences, roughly 25% being singletons. These data were also filed under a second study, of T cells expressing NK-cell markers. Per that paper: A 5'RACE template switching approach incorporating UMIs was used to make TCR beta cDNA. Among eight sequenced donors, seven carried HCMV seropositivity while one was seronegative. For several experiments, T cell sorting was restricted to the alpha-beta TCR population by means of an anti-gamma-delta TCR antibody. About 1.0-7.0% of CD8+ T cells in over 5 donors belonged to dominant NKG2C+ clonotypes. Several donors likewise had their CD3+CD56-NKG2C+ fraction led by these clonotypes.

Specimen: CD4+ T cells sorted from PBMCs, collected approximately 12 days after vaccination. This receptor was identified in a man in his fifties who received an inactivated influenza vaccine. The V call is TRBV12-3 or TRBV12-4, the J call TRBJ1-2; D unclear. CDR3 sequence (DNA): TGTGCCAGCACCACCGGAAGGCGCTACACCTTC. Protein product: CASTTGRRYTF.